This TCR beta chain is from a study of OX40 agonist ivuxolimab in advanced cancers. Study observations and caveats: With doses of 0.1 to 3.0 mg/kg, CD4+ and CD8+ blood T cells had undergone clonal expansion by week 6.

Clones were sequenced by immunoSEQ multiplex PCR, and TCRdb holds only the in-frame ones, with some missing. The sample holds around 94,000 clones, around nine tenths seen once. Concerning this clone: Its matching antigen is unknown.

Specimen: CD4+ or CD8+ T cells sorted from blood, collected in a trial of the OX40 agonist ivuxolimab. The TCR sequence derives from an adult with an advanced solid tumor such as melanoma, head and neck, liver or kidney cancer.

The CDR3 loop is CASSTGLAEGYEQYF. CDR3 DNA: TGTGCCAGCAGCACGGGACTAGCAGAGGGTTACGAGCAGTACTTC. The V and J genes are TRBV11-1 and TRBJ2-7; TRBD2 agrees at 9 bases. The length of the CDR3 is 15 residues. Per the germline V gene, CDR1 is SGHAT and CDR2 is FQDESV (reference sequence). V shed 5 bases and J 4 bases; nucleotides not matched to a gene: 9.